This is a list of T cell receptor beta chains from one sample in a study of T-cell memory formation after mild COVID-19. Each CDR3 protein gets one entry after TCRdb re-called the 5' RACE reads with MiXCR. The table lists approximately 340,000 distinct CDR3 sequences, 10% to 15% of them singletons. What was sequenced was PBMCs or a T cell subset sorted from them (not recorded which). These receptor sequences come from a man aged 18 to 35 who had mild COVID-19 (a few samples of this study predate the infection). Cell type and time point are not known. CDR3s include the opening cysteine and the closing phenylalanine or tryptophan. Each record gives: J gene, V gene, D gene, clone size, CDR3 protein, CDR3 DNA. A D gene is named only where the DNA matches it firmly. The size field is filled for only some rows; it gives once, few, many or a size class.

J: TRBJ1-2; V: TRBV6-2/TRBV6-3; D: TRBD1; size: few; CDR3: CASRRGTGNGYTF; DNA: TGTGCCAGCAGACGCGGGACAGGGAACGGCTACACCTTC
J: TRBJ2-2; V: TRBV5-1; D: TRBD1; size: few; CDR3: CASSPTGGGTGELFF; DNA: TGCGCCAGCAGCCCGACAGGGGGCGGCACCGGGGAGCTGTTTTTT
J: TRBJ2-7; V: TRBV12-3/TRBV12-4; D: .; size: .; CDR3: CASSLARSNEQYF; DNA: TGTGCCAGCAGTTTAGCGCGGTCAAACGAGCAGTACTTC
J: TRBJ2-5; V: TRBV27; D: TRBD1; size: many; CDR3: CASSLQGQGIAQYF; DNA: TGTGCCAGCAGCTTACAGGGACAGGGTATCGCCCAGTACTTC
J: TRBJ2-5; V: TRBV6-2/TRBV6-3; D: .; size: .; CDR3: CASSGYLQETQYF; DNA: TGTGCCAGCTCGGGCTACCTCCAAGAGACCCAGTACTTC
J: TRBJ2-1; V: TRBV11-3; D: .; size: few; CDR3: CASSLYRVGEQFF; DNA: TGTGCCAGCAGCCTGTACAGGGTGGGTGAGCAGTTCTTC
J: TRBJ1-2; V: TRBV12-3/TRBV12-4; D: TRBD1; size: .; CDR3: CASSQLDRAEGYTF; DNA: TGTGCCAGCAGTCAATTGGACAGGGCGGAAGGCTACACCTTC
J: TRBJ2-5; V: TRBV5-1; D: TRBD2; size: many; CDR3: CASRVAGVAETQYF; DNA: TGCGCCAGCCGAGTAGCGGGGGTGGCGGAGACCCAGTACTTC
J: TRBJ1-1; V: TRBV6-2/TRBV6-3; D: .; size: few; CDR3: CASSYTRQREGSARTEAFF; DNA: TGTGCCAGCAGTTACACGCGACAGAGGGAGGGCAGCGCTCGGACTGAAGCTTTCTTT
J: TRBJ2-2; V: TRBV12-3/TRBV12-4; D: TRBD2; size: .; CDR3: CASSRLAGNTGELFF; DNA: TGTGCCAGCAGTAGACTAGCCGGGAACACCGGGGAGCTGTTTTTT
J: TRBJ2-2; V: TRBV10-3; D: .; size: few; CDR3: CAIRYAGELFF; DNA: TGTGCCATCAGGTACGCCGGGGAGCTGTTTTTT
J: TRBJ1-4; V: TRBV4-3; D: .; size: few; CDR3: CASSQDLSGYATNEKLFF; DNA: TGCGCCAGCAGCCAAGATCTGTCGGGCTATGCAACTAATGAAAAACTGTTTTTT
J: TRBJ2-5; V: TRBV2; D: TRBD2; size: few; CDR3: CASSPGLGSQETQYF; DNA: TGTGCCAGCAGCCCGGGACTAGGCAGCCAAGAGACCCAGTACTTC
J: TRBJ1-1; V: TRBV12-3/TRBV12-4; D: .; size: .; CDR3: CASSYGGPGTEAFF; DNA: TGTGCCAGCAGTTACGGGGGGCCAGGGACTGAAGCTTTCTTT
J: TRBJ1-1; V: TRBV6-1; D: TRBD1; size: .; CDR3: CASRAGGWTEAFF; DNA: TGTGCCAGCAGGGCAGGGGGTTGGACTGAAGCTTTCTTT
J: TRBJ2-1; V: TRBV30; D: .; size: few; CDR3: CAWSLGSEQFF; DNA: TGTGCCTGGAGCCTAGGGAGTGAGCAGTTCTTC
J: TRBJ2-1; V: TRBV3-1; D: .; size: .; CDR3: CASSQEFRVRKFF; DNA: TGTGCCAGCAGCCAAGAGTTCAGGGTTCGGAAGTTCTTC
J: TRBJ2-4; V: TRBV15; D: TRBD1; size: few; CDR3: CATSPVGTGTKNIQYF; DNA: TGTGCCACCAGCCCTGTAGGGACAGGGACCAAAAACATTCAGTACTTC
J: TRBJ2-1; V: TRBV12-3/TRBV12-4; D: TRBD2; size: many; CDR3: CASSLGTSGYNEQFF; DNA: TGTGCCAGCAGTTTAGGGACTAGCGGGTACAATGAGCAGTTCTTC
J: TRBJ2-5; V: TRBV4-3; D: TRBD2; size: .; CDR3: CASSQALAGAHQETQYF; DNA: TGCGCCAGCAGCCAAGCTTTAGCGGGGGCCCACCAAGAGACCCAGTACTTC
J: TRBJ1-2; V: TRBV25-1; D: .; size: .; CDR3: CASAMTGLSYGYTF; DNA: TGTGCCAGCGCGATGACCGGACTTTCTTATGGCTACACCTTC
J: TRBJ2-7; V: TRBV9; D: TRBD2; size: few; CDR3: CASSSGDTYEQYF; DNA: TGTGCCAGCAGCAGCGGGGATACCTACGAGCAGTACTTC
J: TRBJ1-1; V: TRBV7-2; D: .; size: many; CDR3: CASSRSRGASLAEAFF; DNA: TGTGCCAGCAGCCGCTCCCGGGGGGCTTCTTTGGCTGAAGCTTTCTTT
J: TRBJ1-4; V: TRBV6-5; D: .; size: .; CDR3: CASSYSGQSNEKLFF; DNA: TGTGCCAGCAGTTACTCGGGGCAGTCTAATGAAAAACTGTTTTTT
J: TRBJ1-2; V: TRBV5-1; D: .; size: .; CDR3: CASSSGFWVYTF; DNA: TGCGCCAGCAGCTCGGGATTTTGGGTCTACACCTTC
J: TRBJ2-3; V: TRBV4-3; D: TRBD2; size: few; CDR3: CASSHTSGGLSDTQYF; DNA: TGCGCCAGCAGCCATACTAGCGGGGGGTTATCAGATACGCAGTATTTT
J: TRBJ1-5; V: TRBV12-5; D: TRBD1; size: .; CDR3: CASGLGWTGYSNQPQHF; DNA: TGTGCTAGTGGTTTGGGTTGGACAGGGTATAGCAATCAGCCCCAGCATTTT
J: TRBJ2-5; V: TRBV7-2; D: .; size: few; CDR3: CASSLGPGQGETQYF; DNA: TGTGCCAGCAGCTTAGGCCCAGGGCAGGGAGAGACCCAGTACTTC
J: TRBJ1-1; V: TRBV5-1; D: .; size: many; CDR3: CASSSKSGASTEAFF; DNA: TGCGCCAGCAGCTCAAAATCCGGGGCGAGCACTGAAGCTTTCTTT
J: TRBJ1-5; V: TRBV27; D: .; size: few; CDR3: CASQPYYGGVGQPQHF; DNA: TGTGCCAGCCAACCTTACTACGGGGGCGTCGGACAGCCCCAGCATTTT
J: TRBJ2-1; V: TRBV11-1; D: .; size: few; CDR3: CASSRVFGPLSYNEQFF; DNA: TGTGCCAGCAGCCGAGTCTTCGGGCCCTTATCCTACAATGAGCAGTTCTTC
J: TRBJ1-1; V: TRBV6-5; D: .; size: few; CDR3: CASRPRAGDENTEAFF; DNA: TGTGCCAGCAGGCCACGGGCGGGAGATGAGAACACTGAAGCTTTCTTT
J: TRBJ2-3; V: TRBV10-3; D: .; size: .; CDR3: CAISYEDTQYF; DNA: TGTGCCATCAGTTACGAAGATACGCAGTATTTT